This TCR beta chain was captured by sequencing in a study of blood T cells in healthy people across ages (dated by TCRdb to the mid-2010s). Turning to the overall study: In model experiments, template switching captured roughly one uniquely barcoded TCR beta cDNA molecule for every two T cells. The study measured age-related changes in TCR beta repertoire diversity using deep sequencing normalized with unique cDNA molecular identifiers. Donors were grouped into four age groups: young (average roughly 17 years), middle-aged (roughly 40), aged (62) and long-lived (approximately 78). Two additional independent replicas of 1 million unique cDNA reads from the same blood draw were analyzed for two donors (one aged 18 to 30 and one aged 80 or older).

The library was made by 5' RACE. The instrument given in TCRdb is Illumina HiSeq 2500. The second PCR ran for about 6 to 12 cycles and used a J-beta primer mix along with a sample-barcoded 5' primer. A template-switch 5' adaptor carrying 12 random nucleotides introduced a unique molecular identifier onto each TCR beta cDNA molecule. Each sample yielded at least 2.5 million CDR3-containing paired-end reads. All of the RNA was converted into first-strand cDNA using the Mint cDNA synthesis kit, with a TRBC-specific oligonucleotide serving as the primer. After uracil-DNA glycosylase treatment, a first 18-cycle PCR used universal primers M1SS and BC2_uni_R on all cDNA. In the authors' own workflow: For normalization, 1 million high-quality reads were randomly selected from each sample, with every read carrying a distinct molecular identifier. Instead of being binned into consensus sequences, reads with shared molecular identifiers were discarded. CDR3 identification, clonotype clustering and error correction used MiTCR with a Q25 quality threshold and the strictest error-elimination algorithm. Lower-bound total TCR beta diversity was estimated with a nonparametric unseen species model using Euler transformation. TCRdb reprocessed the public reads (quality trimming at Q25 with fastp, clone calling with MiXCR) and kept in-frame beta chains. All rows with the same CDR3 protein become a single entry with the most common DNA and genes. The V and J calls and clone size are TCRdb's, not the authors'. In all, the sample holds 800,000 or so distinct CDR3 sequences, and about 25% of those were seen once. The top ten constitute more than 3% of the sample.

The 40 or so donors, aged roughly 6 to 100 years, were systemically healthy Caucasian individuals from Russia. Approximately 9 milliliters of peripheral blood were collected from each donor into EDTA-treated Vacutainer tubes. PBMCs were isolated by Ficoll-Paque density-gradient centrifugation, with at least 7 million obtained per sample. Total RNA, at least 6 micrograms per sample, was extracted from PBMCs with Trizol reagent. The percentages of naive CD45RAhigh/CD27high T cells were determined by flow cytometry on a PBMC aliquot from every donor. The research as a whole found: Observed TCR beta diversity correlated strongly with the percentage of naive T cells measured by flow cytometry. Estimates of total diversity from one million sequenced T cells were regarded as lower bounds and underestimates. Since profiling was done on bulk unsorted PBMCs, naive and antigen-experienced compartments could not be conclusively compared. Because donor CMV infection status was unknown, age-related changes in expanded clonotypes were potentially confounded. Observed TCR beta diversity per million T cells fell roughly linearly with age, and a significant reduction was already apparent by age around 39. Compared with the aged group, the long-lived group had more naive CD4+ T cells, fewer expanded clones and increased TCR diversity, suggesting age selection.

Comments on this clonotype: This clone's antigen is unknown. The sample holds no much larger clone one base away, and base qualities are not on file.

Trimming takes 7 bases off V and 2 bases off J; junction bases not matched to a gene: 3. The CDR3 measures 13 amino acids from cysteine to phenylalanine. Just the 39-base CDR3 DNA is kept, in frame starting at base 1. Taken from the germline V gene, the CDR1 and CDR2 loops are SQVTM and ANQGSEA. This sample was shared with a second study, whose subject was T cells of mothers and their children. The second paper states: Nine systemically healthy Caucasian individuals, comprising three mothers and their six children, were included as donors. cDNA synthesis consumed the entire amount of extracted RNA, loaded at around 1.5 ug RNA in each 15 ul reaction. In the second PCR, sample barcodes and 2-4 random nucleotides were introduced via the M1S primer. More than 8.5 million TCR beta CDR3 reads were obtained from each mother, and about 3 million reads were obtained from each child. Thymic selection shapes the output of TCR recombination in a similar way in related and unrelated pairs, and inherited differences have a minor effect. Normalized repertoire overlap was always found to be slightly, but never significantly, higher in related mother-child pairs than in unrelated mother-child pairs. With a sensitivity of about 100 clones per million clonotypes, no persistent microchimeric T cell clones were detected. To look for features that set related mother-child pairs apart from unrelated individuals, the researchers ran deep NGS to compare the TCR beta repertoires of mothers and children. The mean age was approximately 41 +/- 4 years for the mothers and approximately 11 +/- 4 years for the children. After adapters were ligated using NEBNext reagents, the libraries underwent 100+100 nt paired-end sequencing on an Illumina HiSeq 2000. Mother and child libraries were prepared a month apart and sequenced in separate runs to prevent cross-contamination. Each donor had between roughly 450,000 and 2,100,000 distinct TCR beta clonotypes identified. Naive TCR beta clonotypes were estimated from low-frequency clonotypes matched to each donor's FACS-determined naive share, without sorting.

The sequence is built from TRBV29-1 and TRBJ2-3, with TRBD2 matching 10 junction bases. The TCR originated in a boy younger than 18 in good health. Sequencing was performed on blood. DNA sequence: TGCAGCGCGCTAGCGGGGGACACAGATACGCAGTATTTT. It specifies CSALAGDTDTQYF.